One sample yielded the 23 T cell receptor beta chains listed below, sequenced in a study of CD8 T cells in ankylosing spondylitis. These TCRs' antigens remain unknown. Study conclusions and caveats: In ankylosing spondylitis blood, a motif of eight highly homologous TCR beta variants appeared characteristic.

TCRdb fed the 5' RACE reads into MiXCR, producing one record per CDR3 protein. Here the sample spans around 770,000 distinct CDR3 sequences, 10% to 15% being singletons. The source material was blood, either unsorted or a sorted T cell fraction (not recorded which). The receptor set was obtained from a male donor with ankylosing spondylitis.

This clonotype was observed a handful of times. CDR3 in amino acids: CASSLRGGAPDTQYF. The CDR3 nucleotides are TGTGCCAGCAGCTTAAGAGGAGGGGCCCCAGATACGCAGTATTTT. J is TRBJ2-3 and V is TRBV7-3; TRBD2 might be the D (6 bases). Deletions cut 1 base from V and 4 bases from J, with 12 bases between. The germline gives CDR1 SGHTA, CDR2 FQGTGA. This CDR3 has 15 amino acids.

A few counts support this clonotype. This chain joins TRBV27 and TRBJ2-1; the D is unclear. Germline V lookup: CDR1 MNHEY, CDR2 SMNVEV (reference sequence). CDR3 length: 13 amino acids. Trimming took 5 bases from V and 9 from J, leaving 14 bases between them. CDR3 coding DNA: TGTGCCAGCAGTCCCCCCTCGGGCGCTGAGCAGTTCTTC. Protein sequence: CASSPPSGAEQFF.

This clonotype was found a few times. The J gene is TRBJ2-3, the V gene TRBV4-2, with unresolved D. V was trimmed by 5 bases and J by 1 base, leaving 7 bases between them. CDR1 and CDR2 from the germline V gene are LGHNA and YNFKEQ. This CDR3 spans 13 amino acids. The CDR3, as DNA: TGTGCCAGCAGCACCCTAGGCACAGATACGCAGTATTTT. Its translation is CASSTLGTDTQYF.

This clonotype was detected only a few times. The chain joins TRBV19 to TRBJ1-5; TRBD1 agrees at 11 bases. CDR3 size: 14 residues. From germline, CDR1 is LNHDA and CDR2 SQIVND (reference sequence). V gave up 5 bases and J gave up 5 bases; unmatched junction bases: 2. CDR3 region: CASSADRGHQPQHF. As DNA, the CDR3 is TGTGCCAGTAGTGCGGACAGGGGGCATCAGCCCCAGCATTTT.

This chain connects TRBV28 to TRBJ2-3, with 10 bases fitting TRBD2. This CDR3 spans 13 amino acids. Germline V gene data show CDR1 as MDHEN and CDR2 as SYDVKM. With 8 bases clipped from V and 6 bases from J, the junction kept 5 bases outside the gene matches. The CDR3 loop reads CASLAGERDTQYF. The CDR3 DNA reads as TGTGCCAGCCTAGCGGGGGAAAGGGATACGCAGTATTTT.

The chain employs TRBV29-1 and TRBJ2-5, with D possibly TRBD1 on 6 matching bases. Germline V gene lookup returns CDR1 SQVTM and CDR2 ANQGSEA. V dropped 1 base and J dropped 5 bases, with 20 bases sitting between them. This CDR3 contains 16 residues. The CDR3 spells CSVEAPTGFGMETQYF. The CDR3 DNA reads TGCAGCGTTGAAGCGCCAACAGGGTTCGGCATGGAGACCCAGTACTTC. Complete variable domain (other parts from reference TRBV29-1 and TRBJ2-5): SAVISQKPSRDICQRGTSLTIQCQVDSQVTMMFWYRQQPGQSLTLIATANQGSEATYESGFVIDKFPISRPNLTFSTLTVSNMSPEDSSIYLCSVEAPTGFGMETQYFGPGTRLLVL.

The chain carries TRBV6-5 and TRBJ1-2, with 7 bases that match TRBD1. V dropped 3 bases and J dropped 5; count of bases not matched to a gene: 12. This CDR3 contains 16 residues. Germline loops: CDR1 MNHEY, CDR2 SVGAGI. CDR3 amino acids: CASSYGLNRGGYGYTF. DNA of the CDR3: TGTGCCAGCAGTTATGGATTGAACAGGGGAGGGTATGGCTACACCTTC.

V usage is TRBV4-2 and J usage is TRBJ1-5; the D is unclear. Germline V CDR1 and CDR2: LGHNA, YNFKEQ. The CDR3 contains 19 residues. Deletions cut 4 bases from V and 3 bases from J, with 25 bases between. CDR3 protein: CASSPAEGSTNVFNQPQHF. For the CDR3, the DNA is TGTGCCAGCAGCCCCGCAGAAGGTAGCACAAACGTCTTCAATCAGCCCCAGCATTTT.

This chain connects TRBV4-3 to TRBJ2-2; 12 bases match TRBD2. V dropped 3 bases and J dropped 5; count of bases not matched to a gene: 13. Germline values: CDR1 LGHNA, CDR2 YSLEER. The CDR3 loop spans 19 amino acids. This chain's CDR3 is CASSHWASGRALGTGELFF. Here the CDR3 DNA reads TGCGCCAGCAGCCATTGGGCTAGCGGGAGGGCCCTGGGGACCGGGGAGCTGTTTTTT.

The rearrangement links TRBV11-2 to TRBJ1-1; D gene unclear. Trimming removed 2 bases from V and 4 bases from J, with 11 bases in between. Germline V lookup: CDR1 SGHAT, CDR2 FQNNGV. The CDR3 is made up of 14 amino acids. As DNA, the CDR3 is TGTGCCAGCAGCTTAAGAGCTATCGGCACTGAAGCTTTCTTT. Encoded protein: CASSLRAIGTEAFF.

The sample holds one count of this clonotype. This sequence joins TRBV28 and TRBJ1-6, with D hard to call. The CDR3 consists of 14 residues. The V gene's germline CDR1 is MDHEN and CDR2 SYDVKM. Trimming left V 4 bases short and J 7 bases short, with 11 bases between. The CDR3 loop reads CASSWVAQNSPLHF. DNA for the CDR3: TGTGCCAGCAGTTGGGTGGCCCAAAATTCACCCCTCCACTTT.

The table lists this clonotype with a few counts. The chain joins TRBV7-2 to TRBJ2-2; 7 bases match TRBD1. CDR1 is SGHTA, CDR2 FQGNSA, per germline. The CDR3 length is 14 residues. V dropped 4 bases and J dropped 6; count of bases not matched to a gene: 5. The CDR3 spells CASSSRGLAGELFF. CDR3 DNA: TGTGCCAGCAGCTCGAGGGGGCTTGCCGGGGAGCTGTTTTTT.

The chain is built from TRBV12-3 or TRBV12-4 and TRBJ2-6; the D is unclear. The V end lost 1 base, the J end lost 5 bases, and 6 bases lay between the germline ends. The CDR3 extends over 14 amino acids. CDR3 sequence reads: CASSLGFRANVLTF. The CDR3 DNA sequence: TGTGCCAGCAGTTTAGGTTTTAGGGCCAACGTCCTGACTTTC.

This clonotype occurred a few times. This chain connects TRBV10-3 to TRBJ1-4; TRBD1 agrees at 7 bases. The ends lost 10 bases at V and 5 bases at J; junction bases unmatched: 4. This CDR3 is 12 amino acids long. The V gene's germline CDR1 is ENHRY and CDR2 SYGVKD. CDR3: CATGTVNEKLFF. CDR3 coding DNA: TGTGCCACCGGGACAGTAAATGAAAAACTGTTTTTT.

The V gene is TRBV5-1, the J gene TRBJ1-3; D not resolved. Trimming took 0 bases from V and 0 from J, leaving 13 bases between them. The V gene's germline CDR1 is SGHRS and CDR2 YFSETQ. The CDR3 runs 17 residues. CDR3 nucleotides: TGCGCCAGCAGCTTGGCCCCAGGACCGAGCTCTGGAAACACCATATATTTT. The encoded protein is CASSLAPGPSSGNTIYF.

The rearrangement uses TRBV5-1 and TRBJ2-5; D may be TRBD1 (6 bases). This CDR3 has 14 amino acids. V was cut by 2 bases and J by 1 base, with 9 bases left in between. The germline V gene has CDR1 SGHRS and CDR2 YFSETQ. The DNA for the CDR3 is TGCGCCAGCAGCTTTTTACAGGGCCAAGAGACCCAGTACTTC. The encoded protein is CASSFLQGQETQYF.

The sample holds many counts of this clonotype. J is TRBJ2-1 and V is TRBV7-2; no clear D. The germline CDR1 and CDR2 sequences are SGHTA and FQGNSA. Trimming took off 1 base at V and 9 bases at J, with 10 bases between the two ends. CDR3 length equals 13 residues. CDR3: CASSLELFGEQFF. DNA of the CDR3: TGTGCCAGCAGCTTAGAGCTATTCGGTGAGCAGTTCTTC. Full variable domain (remainder filled in from reference TRBV7-2 and TRBJ2-1): GAGVSQSPSNKVTEKGKDVELRCDPISGHTALYWYRQSLGQGLEFLIYFQGNSAPDKSGLPSDRFSAERTGGSVSTLTIQRTQQEDSAVYLCASSLELFGEQFFGPGTRLTVL.

This chain connects TRBV20-1 to TRBJ2-2, with 8 bases aligning to TRBD2. The CDR3 contains 14 residues. The germline gives CDR1 DFQATT, CDR2 SNEGSKA (reference sequence). The V segment lost 6 bases and the J segment 3 bases; nucleotides outside the gene matches: 6. The CDR3 loop reads CSANGGVYTGELFF. The CDR3 coding sequence is TGCAGTGCCAACGGGGGGGTATACACCGGGGAGCTGTTTTTT.

This clonotype was seen many times. CDR3 loop: CSATAGNQPQHF. In nucleotides, the CDR3 is TGCAGTGCCACGGCCGGGAATCAGCCCCAGCATTTT. This chain joins TRBV20-1 and TRBJ1-5, with D unresolved. The CDR3 contains 12 residues. Looked up from germline, CDR1 is DFQATT and CDR2 is SNEGSKA (reference sequence). V dropped 6 bases and J dropped 4 bases, with 10 bases sitting between them.

This clonotype was found a few times. The CDR3, as DNA: TGTGCCAGCAGCCGAAGGGGACAGGGGAACCAAGAGACCCAGTACTTC. Translating it yields CASSRRGQGNQETQYF. The chain recombines TRBV6-1 with TRBJ2-5; 10 positions match TRBD1. Germline-derived CDR1 and CDR2 are MNHNS and SASEGT. The V gene end was trimmed by 6 bases and the J gene end by 0 bases; junction bases not matched to a gene: 7. This CDR3 is 16 amino acids long.

This rearrangement joins TRBV20-1 to TRBJ1-5; D uncertain. Germline CDR1 DFQATT, CDR2 SNEGSKA (reference sequence). The CDR3 covers 14 residues. V was trimmed by 0 bases and J by 5 bases, leaving 11 bases between them. The DNA for the CDR3 is TGCAGTGCTAGAGATGAGATACCGGATCAGCCCCAGCATTTT. It specifies CSARDEIPDQPQHF.

V gene TRBV5-1 combines with J gene TRBJ1-6; D uncertain. Per germline, CDR1 SGHRS and CDR2 YFSETQ. CDR3 length equals 13 residues. V gave up 0 bases and J gave up 12 bases, with 10 bases separating them. CDR3 sequence: CASSLGRREPLHF. The CDR3 DNA is TGCGCCAGCAGCTTGGGTCGGAGAGAACCCCTCCACTTT. Full variable domain (remainder filled in from reference TRBV5-1 and TRBJ1-6): KAGVTQTPRYLIKTRGQQVTLSCSPISGHRSVSWYQQTPGQGLQFLFEYFSETQRNKGNFPGRFSGRQFSNSRSEMNVSTLELGDSALYLCASSLGRREPLHFGNGTRLTVT.

At least ten counts were recorded for this clonotype. The chain employs TRBV29-1 and TRBJ1-5; 9 bases align to TRBD1. The CDR3 runs to 13 residues. From germline, CDR1 is SQVTM and CDR2 ANQGSEA. After removal of 4 bases from V and 3 bases from J, the junction contained 1 base not matched to a gene. CDR3 sequence (DNA): TGCAGCGTTGGGGACAGGGACAATCAGCCCCAGCATTTT. It yields the protein CSVGDRDNQPQHF.